The 22 T cell receptor beta chains reported below all come from one sample, sequenced in a study of regulatory T cells in long-lasting Graves disease. The time point is: persistent/refractory GD, antithyroid drugs over 5 years with positive TRAb. With RNA extracted from PBMCs as input, the TCR library was made. In building TCR beta libraries, iRepertoire HTBI primers were used together with Arm-PCR of CDR3 regions. In TCRdb, the multiplex PCR reads were re-called with MiXCR into one record per CDR3 protein. The profile shows a few hundred thousand distinct CDR3 sequences, roughly 24% of them singletons. Sequencing used peripheral blood mononuclear cells (PBMCs), obtained when the disease was refractory, from a patient treated with antithyroid drugs. These TCRs come from a woman aged 40 to 50 with Graves disease.

This clonotype was seen a handful of times. This chain connects TRBV11-2 to TRBJ2-7, with D perhaps matching TRBD1 or TRBD2 (5 bases each). V lost 5 bases and J lost 6, with 20 bases in between. CDR1 is SGHAT, CDR2 FQNNGV, per germline. This CDR3 has 15 residues. The CDR3 bases are TGTGCCAGCAGCCATCTGGGGACGCCCCTCTCCGAGCAGTACTTC. It yields the protein CASSHLGTPLSEQYF.

The sample holds many counts of this clonotype. The rearrangement links TRBV28 to TRBJ1-1; the D is unclear. CDR1 and CDR2 from the germline V gene are MDHEN and SYDVKM. The V end lost 4 bases, the J end lost 8 bases, and 20 bases lay between the germline ends. There are 15 residues in the CDR3. The DNA of the CDR3 is TGTGCCAGCAGTTCCAGTCTTATCAGGAGGACCGAAGCTTTCTTT. Amino acids: CASSSSLIRRTEAFF.

This clonotype was observed a few times. The CDR3, as DNA: TGCAGTGCTAAGTGGACTAGTACTTTCACCGGGGAGCTGTTTTTT. It translates to CSAKWTSTFTGELFF. V usage is TRBV20-1 and J usage is TRBJ2-2, with 7 bases that match TRBD2. The CDR3 spans 15 residues. Germline V gene data show CDR1 as DFQATT and CDR2 as SNEGSKA (reference sequence). Losses at the gene ends were 4 bases for V and 4 bases for J; bases not matched to a gene: 9.

This clonotype was found many times. The chain recombines TRBV20-1 with TRBJ2-7, with D perhaps TRBD2 (7 bases). The germline gives CDR1 DFQATT, CDR2 SNEGSKA (reference sequence). The ends were cut back, 3 bases at V and 4 bases at J, with 16 bases in the middle. This CDR3 is built from 14 residues. The CDR3 DNA reads as TGCAGTGCTAGGGACCGCCGGGGGGCATACGAGCAGTACTTC. Translated, it gives CSARDRRGAYEQYF.

This chain connects TRBV7-8 to TRBJ1-5; unclear D gene. CDR1 is SGHVS and CDR2 is FQNEAQ in the germline V gene. Trimming pared 5 bases from V and 0 bases from J, leaving 20 bases between. The CDR3 spans 18 residues. CDR3 sequence reads: CASSPVRSGYYSNQPQHF. For the CDR3, the DNA is TGTGCCAGCAGCCCCGTTCGTAGCGGCTATTATAGCAATCAGCCCCAGCATTTT.

This clonotype was found many times. V is TRBV28 and J is TRBJ2-2; unclear D gene. The CDR3 runs to 11 residues. V lost 10 bases, J lost 3 bases, and 6 bases lay in between. The germline CDR1 and CDR2 sequences are MDHEN and SYDVKM. In DNA, the CDR3 is TGTGCCACCTCTTACACCGGGGAGCTGTTTTTT. This sequence encodes CATSYTGELFF.

This clonotype appeared many times. This chain connects TRBV20-1 to TRBJ2-7, with 7 bases that match TRBD1. Germline V CDR1 and CDR2: DFQATT, SNEGSKA (reference sequence). J lost 0 bases, V lost 6 bases, and 8 bases had no gene match. The CDR3 runs 14 residues. This CDR3 reads CSALAQGTSYEQYF. CDR3 nucleotides: TGCAGTGCCCTCGCACAGGGGACCTCCTACGAGCAGTACTTC.

This clonotype was seen many times. A read error may produce the germline difference seen at one junction end. This sequence joins TRBV3-1 and TRBJ2-7; TRBD2 agrees at 13 bases. The CDR3 runs to 15 residues. Germline assignment: CDR1 LGHDT and CDR2 YNNKEL (reference sequence). The CDR3 here is CASSQGLAGAYEQYF. As DNA, the CDR3 is TGTGCCAGCAGTCAAGGACTAGCGGGAGCGTACGAGCAGTACTTC.

The V gene is TRBV12-3 or TRBV12-4, the J gene TRBJ1-4, with D perhaps matching TRBD1 (6 bases). The CDR3 consists of 13 residues. V lost 6 bases to trimming and J lost 10 bases, with 15 bases between them. The CDR3 coding sequence is TGTGCCAGCAGCTGGGCAGGGGTGAGAAAACTGTTTTTT. Encoded protein: CASSWAGVRKLFF.

With respect to this clonotype: Given the absence of the conserved phenylalanine or tryptophan at the CDR3 end, a read error is likely. This chain uses TRBV6-1 with TRBJ2-7; TRBD2 matches at 12 bases. Germline V CDR1 and CDR2: MNHNS, SASEGT. This CDR3 comprises 14 residues. Germline trimming cut 6 bases from V and 2 bases from J; bases unmatched to any gene: 2. CDR3 nucleotides: TGTGCCAGCAGGCCTAGCGGGAGGGCCTACGAGCAGTACCTC. This codes for CASRPSGRAYEQYL.

This chain connects TRBV15 to TRBJ1-2; D is uncertain. Germline CDR1 reads LNHNV; CDR2 reads YYDKDF (reference sequence). This CDR3 contains 15 residues. The V end was cut by 3 bases, the J end by 0 bases, with 11 bases between. In nucleotides, the CDR3 is TGTGCCACCAGCAGTGGCGAGAGGTCTAACTATGGCTACACCTTC. This encodes CATSSGERSNYGYTF. Variable domain in full (rest from reference TRBV15 and TRBJ1-2): DAMVIQNPRYQVTQFGKPVTLSCSQTLNHNVMYWYQQKSSQAPKLLFHYYDKDFNNEADTPDNFQSRRPNTSFCFLDIRSPGLGDTAMYLCATSSGERSNYGYTFGSGTRLTVV.

In its sample, this clonotype was seen many times. The rearrangement links TRBV28 to TRBJ2-7; either TRBD1 or TRBD2 may fit D (6 bases each). The CDR3 has 15 residues. Germline V lookup: CDR1 MDHEN, CDR2 SYDVKM. Trimming left V 5 bases short and J 4 bases short, with 18 bases between. CDR3 DNA sequence: TGTGCCAGCAGTCCCCGAGGGGGGCGAGGGTACGAGCAGTACTTC. Amino acid sequence: CASSPRGGRGYEQYF.

The V call is TRBV6-9, the J call TRBJ1-5, with TRBD1 matching over 9 bases. In germline, CDR1 is MNHGY, CDR2 SVAAGI. The J segment lost 6 bases and the V segment lost 4 bases, leaving 7 bases of the junction unmatched. The CDR3 covers 15 residues. CDR3 DNA sequence: TGTGCCAGCAGTTTCATACAGGGGGCAATTCAGCCCCAGCATTTT. Amino acids: CASSFIQGAIQPQHF.

This clonotype was seen at least ten times. The chain joins TRBV2 to TRBJ1-1; D is perhaps TRBD1 (6 bases). CDR1 SNHLY and CDR2 FYNNEI come from the germline V gene. V gave up 3 bases and J gave up 8 bases, with 13 bases separating them. The CDR3 loop spans 13 amino acids. CDR3 in amino acids: CASSDRYRVEAFF. CDR3 nucleotides: TGTGCCAGCAGTGATCGGTACAGGGTAGAAGCTTTCTTT.

This clonotype was seen ten or more times. The V call is TRBV15, the J call TRBJ2-5, with D tentatively TRBD2 (5 bases). Between the trimmed V and J ends, which lost 3 bases and 0 bases, there was a span of 8 bases. The CDR3 runs to 14 residues. Germline CDR1 and CDR2: LNHNV and YYDKDF (reference sequence). CDR3 protein: CATSRAEDQETQYF. The CDR3 DNA reads TGTGCCACCAGCAGGGCGGAGGACCAAGAGACCCAGTACTTC. The full variable domain, in which reference TRBV15 and TRBJ2-5 provide the parts outside the CDR3, is DAMVIQNPRYQVTQFGKPVTLSCSQTLNHNVMYWYQQKSSQAPKLLFHYYDKDFNNEADTPDNFQSRRPNTSFCFLDIRSPGLGDTAMYLCATSRAEDQETQYFGPGTRLLVL.

This clonotype was detected ten times or more. The V call is TRBV6-1, the J call TRBJ2-7; 7 nucleotides line up with TRBD1. This CDR3 spans 12 amino acids. The germline V gene has CDR1 MNHNS and CDR2 SASEGT. Trimming removed 6 bases from V and 7 bases from J; junction bases left unmatched: 6. The CDR3 DNA reads as TGTGCCAGCAGGGCCGACAGGGATGAGCAGTACTTC. Its protein product is CASRADRDEQYF.

The chain employs TRBV29-1 and TRBJ1-3; the D is unclear. V lost 1 base and J 0 bases, leaving 7 bases between the germline ends. Germline CDR1 and CDR2: SQVTM and ANQGSEA. CDR3 length: 14 amino acids. The CDR3 is CSVEGEVSGNTIYF. The DNA of the CDR3 is TGCAGCGTTGAAGGGGAGGTCTCTGGAAACACCATATATTTT.

The V and J genes are TRBV15 and TRBJ2-2; D gene uncertain. V was trimmed by 0 bases and J by 6 bases, leaving 8 bases between them. The germline V gene encodes CDR1 LNHNV and CDR2 YYDKDF (reference sequence). The CDR3 runs to 14 residues. CDR3 DNA: TGTGCCACCAGCAGAGATCGGTGGGCCGGGGAGCTGTTTTTT. This gives the protein CATSRDRWAGELFF.

This clonotype was counted ten times or more. This chain joins TRBV28 and TRBJ2-7; 9 bases fit TRBD1. J gave up 3 bases and V 6 bases, and 6 bases lay outside the gene matches. Per germline, CDR1 MDHEN and CDR2 SYDVKM. This CDR3 contains 14 residues. The CDR3 is CASSRQGVGYEQYF. The CDR3 DNA follows: TGTGCCAGCAGCCGACAGGGGGTTGGCTACGAGCAGTACTTC. The full variable domain, rest sourced from reference TRBV28 and TRBJ2-7, is DVKVTQSSRYLVKRTGEKVFLECVQDMDHENMFWYRQDPGLGLRLIYFSYDVKMKEKGDIPEGYSVSREKKERFSLILESASTNQTSMYLCASSRQGVGYEQYFGPGTRLTVT.

This clonotype has more than one count but fewer than ten. The rearrangement links TRBV7-6 to TRBJ1-1; no clear D gene. Germline lookup yields CDR1 SGHVS and CDR2 FNYEAQ. This CDR3 comprises 15 residues. V was trimmed by 6 bases and J by 1 base, leaving 15 bases between them. CDR3 coding DNA: TGTGCCAGCAGGCACATTTCAGGAAGGAACACTGAAGCTTTCTTT. Residues: CASRHISGRNTEAFF.

This clonotype showed up just a few times. The genes are TRBV28 and TRBJ2-7, with TRBD2 identical over 8 bases. The V segment lost 6 bases and the J segment 9 bases; nucleotides outside the gene matches: 13. There are 14 residues in the CDR3. CDR1 is MDHEN, CDR2 SYDVKM, per germline. CDR3 sequence (DNA): TGTGCCAGCAGCTGGGGACTAGGCGTCCGTGTGCAGTACTTC. Protein product: CASSWGLGVRVQYF.

The chain joins TRBV7-2 to TRBJ2-3; 9 bases align to TRBD2. The CDR3 has 17 residues. Per the germline V gene, CDR1 is SGHTA and CDR2 is FQGNSA. V lost 2 bases to trimming and J lost 6 bases; unmatched junction nucleotides: 12. CDR3: CASSLMSSVAGADTQYF. Written as DNA, the CDR3 is TGTGCCAGCAGCTTAATGTCCTCTGTAGCGGGAGCGGATACGCAGTATTTT.